A single sample is the source of the 21 T cell receptor beta chains below, sequenced in a study of cytomegalovirus exposure and HLA in healthy donors. The PCR contained 60 Vbeta and 13 Jbeta primers. Sequencing was performed with immunoSEQ multiplex PCR; in TCRdb, only in-frame clones are kept and a portion is missing. Among more than 100,000 clones, around 72% were seen once, and the ten largest hold approximately 3.9%. The source material was PBMCs. Receptors were obtained from a man in his forties or fifties in good health and CMV-seropositive.

V and J are TRBV7-8 and TRBJ1-5, with 8 bases that match TRBD1. V shed 3 bases and J 6 bases; nucleotides not matched to a gene: 4. The CDR3 sequence is 14 residues long. Germline V gene lookup returns CDR1 SGHVS and CDR2 FQNEAQ. Written as DNA, the CDR3 is TGTGCCAGCAGCTTGAAAGACAGGGGTCAGCCCCAGCATTTT. It codes for CASSLKDRGQPQHF.

V and J are TRBV4-1 and TRBJ1-2; D gene ambiguous. Per germline, CDR1 MGHRA and CDR2 YSYEKL. Trimming cost V 0 bases and J 7 bases, with 18 bases left between them. This CDR3 contains 16 residues. CDR3 protein: CASSQEYGLLNSGYTF. In DNA, the CDR3 is TGCGCCAGCAGCCAAGAGTACGGACTACTAAACAGTGGCTACACCTTC.

The CDR3 nucleotides read TGTGCCAGCAGTGCAACAGGGAGCACAGATACGCAGTATTTT. Its translation: CASSATGSTDTQYF. The V call is TRBV2, the J call TRBJ2-3; D may be TRBD1 (6 bases). Trimming cost V 4 bases and J 0 bases, with 8 bases left between them. Per the germline V gene, CDR1 is SNHLY and CDR2 is FYNNEI. The CDR3 consists of 14 residues.

The chain uses TRBV28 and TRBJ2-1; D may be TRBD1 (6 bases). Germline V gene data show CDR1 as MDHEN and CDR2 as SYDVKM. Between the trimmed V and J ends, which lost 8 bases and 1 base, there was a span of 15 bases. The CDR3 covers 15 residues. In DNA form, the CDR3 reads TGTGCCAGCTCCAACCCAGGGGTATCCTACAATGAGCAGTTCTTC. This translates into CASSNPGVSYNEQFF.

This clone was counted only a few times. The rearrangement uses TRBV4-2 and TRBJ2-7, with D maybe TRBD1 (5 bases). The CDR3 loop spans 13 amino acids. V lost 0 bases, J lost 7 bases, and 10 bases lay in between. CDR1 and CDR2 from the germline V gene are LGHNA and YNFKEQ. This CDR3 is CASSQERGWEQYF. The CDR3 DNA reads as TGTGCCAGCAGCCAAGAAAGGGGATGGGAGCAGTACTTC.

This clone was counted between two and nine times. The rearrangement links TRBV29-1 to TRBJ1-1, with TRBD1 as a possible D gene (5 bases). From germline, CDR1 is SQVTM and CDR2 ANQGSEA. The CDR3 is 14 residues long. V was trimmed by 4 bases and J by 0 bases, leaving 12 bases between them. The CDR3 region is CSVVPTAMNTEAFF. The CDR3 coding sequence is TGCAGCGTTGTGCCGACAGCGATGAACACTGAAGCTTTCTTT.

The CDR3 reads CASSQEPIGGFGYTF. The CDR3 DNA follows: TGCGCCAGCAGCCAGGAACCTATCGGGGGGTTTGGCTACACCTTC. The chain carries TRBV4-1 and TRBJ1-2; D may be TRBD1 (5 bases). Trimming took 3 bases from V and 7 from J, leaving 18 bases between them. Germline V gene sequence: CDR1 MGHRA, CDR2 YSYEKL. The CDR3 length is 15 residues.

The chain joins TRBV25-1 to TRBJ2-3; 11 nucleotides match TRBD1. This CDR3 is built from 16 residues. Germline V gene lookup returns CDR1 MGHDK and CDR2 SYGVNS. Trimming cost V 1 base and J 3 bases; bases outside gene matches: 3. CDR3 sequence: CASSESRDRGTDTQYF. The CDR3 bases are TGTGCCAGCAGTGAATCCCGGGACAGGGGGACAGATACGCAGTATTTT. Looking up the rest from reference TRBV25-1 and TRBJ2-3 gives the full variable domain: EADIYQTPRYLVIGTGKKITLECSQTMGHDKMYWYQQDPGMELHLIHYSYGVNSTEKGDLSSESTVSRIRTEHFPLTLESARPSHTSQYLCASSESRDRGTDTQYFGPGTRLTVL.

V and J are TRBV10-3 and TRBJ2-7; D may be TRBD2 (7 bases). Germline CDR1 ENHRY, CDR2 SYGVKD. This CDR3 spans 15 amino acids. V lost 0 bases and J 3 bases, leaving 12 bases between the germline ends. This chain's CDR3 is CAISESKGGDYEQYF. The CDR3 coding sequence is TGTGCCATCAGTGAGTCGAAAGGGGGGGACTACGAGCAGTACTTC.

This chain links TRBV2 with TRBJ2-5, with TRBD2 matching over 9 bases. J was trimmed by 4 bases and V by 5 bases; bases with no gene match: 8. Germline V gene data show CDR1 as SNHLY and CDR2 as FYNNEI. CDR3 size: 15 residues. The DNA for the CDR3 is TGTGCCAGCAGTAGGGCGGGAGGGCCAGGAGAGACCCAGTACTTC. This sequence encodes CASSRAGGPGETQYF.

This sequence joins TRBV4-1 and TRBJ2-3, with TRBD2 identical over 8 bases. The ends lost 4 bases at V and 5 bases at J; junction bases unmatched: 11. The CDR3 contains 16 residues. The germline CDR1 and CDR2 sequences are MGHRA and YSYEKL. The CDR3 DNA reads as TGCGCCAGCAGCCCCCTTCTCGGGGGGGGAAGAGATACGCAGTATTTT. Protein: CASSPLLGGGRDTQYF.

The V call is TRBV7-2, the J call TRBJ2-5; D is undetermined. Germline loops: CDR1 SGHTA, CDR2 FQGNSA. The CDR3 has 12 amino acids. Trimming took off 0 bases at V and 5 bases at J, with 4 bases between the two ends. CDR3 protein: CASSLAAETQYF. Here the CDR3 DNA reads TGTGCCAGCAGCTTAGCGGCCGAGACCCAGTACTTC.

This clone was observed a single time. The chain couples TRBV4-1 to TRBJ1-1; D uncertain. V was shortened by 0 bases and J by 10 bases, with 18 bases between the two germline ends. Germline V gene data show CDR1 as MGHRA and CDR2 as YSYEKL. This CDR3 is 15 amino acids long. The CDR3 DNA reads as TGCGCCAGCAGCCAAGAGAAGACGGACTCCAGTGGAGCTTTCTTT. Protein sequence: CASSQEKTDSSGAFF.

The genes are TRBV19 and TRBJ1-2; TRBD1 aligns across 9 bases. Germline V lookup: CDR1 LNHDA, CDR2 SQIVND (reference sequence). The CDR3 is 17 residues long. The junction had 13 bases not matched to a gene; V was cut back by 3 bases and J by 5 bases. The CDR3 loop reads CASSIWYRGHVSYGYTF. The CDR3 DNA reads TGTGCCAGTAGTATCTGGTACAGGGGGCATGTTTCGTATGGCTACACCTTC.

The V and J genes are TRBV5-4 and TRBJ1-3; no firm D call. Germline V gene sequence: CDR1 SGHNT, CDR2 YYREEE (reference sequence). Trimming removed 0 bases from V and 2 bases from J, with 9 bases in between. This CDR3 region has 15 residues. In nucleotides, the CDR3 is TGTGCCAGCAGCTTGGCAGGACTGGCTGGAAACACCATATATTTT. It codes for CASSLAGLAGNTIYF.

The CDR3 DNA reads as TGTGCCAGCAGTTCGGACAGGGTCTATGGCTACACCTTC. Amino acids: CASSSDRVYGYTF. The chain carries TRBV28 and TRBJ1-2; 8 positions match TRBD1. CDR1 is MDHEN, CDR2 SYDVKM, per germline. CDR3 length: 13 amino acids. The V and J ends lost 4 bases and 4 bases, in that order; junction bases with no gene match: 2.

V and J are TRBV7-9 and TRBJ2-7; D not resolved. This CDR3 has 13 residues. CDR1 and CDR2 from the germline V gene are SEHNR and FQNEAQ (reference sequence). The V end lost 1 base, the J end lost 7 bases, and 11 bases lay between the germline ends. This CDR3 reads CASSLGGPLEQYF. The CDR3 bases are TGTGCCAGCAGCTTAGGCGGTCCGTTAGAGCAGTACTTC.

This sequence joins TRBV11-3 and TRBJ2-7, with 7 bases identical to TRBD1. Germline V gene lookup returns CDR1 SGHNT and CDR2 YENEEA. This CDR3 contains 15 residues. V shed 5 bases and J 3 bases; nucleotides not matched to a gene: 10. The CDR3 loop reads CASSTNWDRVYEQYF. The CDR3 DNA is TGTGCCAGCAGCACCAACTGGGACAGAGTCTACGAGCAGTACTTC.

The table lists this clone with a few counts. This chain uses TRBV28 with TRBJ1-1; D possibly corresponds to TRBD1 (6 bases). The CDR3 runs 15 residues. From germline, CDR1 is MDHEN and CDR2 SYDVKM. The germline V and J ends were trimmed by 5 bases and 1 base, with 14 bases remaining between them. CDR3 in amino acids: CASSTYDRKNTEAFF. The CDR3 bases are TGTGCCAGCAGTACCTATGACAGGAAGAACACTGAAGCTTTCTTT.

The rearrangement joins TRBV4-3 to TRBJ2-7; TRBD2 aligns across 7 bases. This CDR3 is built from 15 residues. Unmatched junction bases numbered 7, after V lost 0 bases and J lost 5 bases. Germline V lookup: CDR1 LGHNA, CDR2 YSLEER. CDR3: CASSQDWDYFNEQYF. As DNA, the CDR3 is TGCGCCAGCAGCCAAGATTGGGACTATTTCAACGAGCAGTACTTC.

The chain recombines TRBV5-1 with TRBJ2-3; 8 bases line up with TRBD2. The length of the CDR3 is 16 residues. Germline CDR1 is SGHRS and CDR2 is YFSETQ. J gave up 4 bases and V 3 bases, and 10 bases lay outside the gene matches. The CDR3 protein is CASSSSGSGGPDTQYF. Here the CDR3 DNA reads TGCGCCAGCAGCTCCTCCGGCAGCGGGGGCCCAGATACGCAGTATTTT. Full variable domain (missing parts from reference TRBV5-1 and TRBJ2-3): KAGVTQTPRYLIKTRGQQVTLSCSPISGHRSVSWYQQTPGQGLQFLFEYFSETQRNKGNFPGRFSGRQFSNSRSEMNVSTLELGDSALYLCASSSSGSGGPDTQYFGPGTRLTVL.